This entry describes one T cell receptor (beta chain). Its antigen is still unknown. CDR1 ENHRY and CDR2 SYGVKD come from the germline V gene. V lost 0 bases to trimming and J lost 3 bases, with 15 bases between them. The CDR3 is made up of 16 amino acids. This sample is drawn from a study of T cell responses to AZD1222 COVID-19 vaccine. Notes on the study in general: Spike-specific TCR breadth and depth grew following two AZD1222 doses.

Some clones are missing from TCRdb's copy, which holds only in-frame ones; the method was immunoSEQ multiplex PCR. The sample holds approximately 120,000 clones, approximately 87% seen once. The source of this sequence is an adult who received the AZD1222 COVID-19 vaccine. This rearrangement joins TRBV10-3 to TRBJ2-7; TRBD2 might be the D (5 bases). Specimen: peripheral blood, collected 28 days after the second AZD1222 dose. The CDR3 nucleotides read TGTGCCATCAGTGAGTCGTCGGGGAAAGCTAGCTACGAGCAGTACTTC. It specifies CAISESSGKASYEQYF.